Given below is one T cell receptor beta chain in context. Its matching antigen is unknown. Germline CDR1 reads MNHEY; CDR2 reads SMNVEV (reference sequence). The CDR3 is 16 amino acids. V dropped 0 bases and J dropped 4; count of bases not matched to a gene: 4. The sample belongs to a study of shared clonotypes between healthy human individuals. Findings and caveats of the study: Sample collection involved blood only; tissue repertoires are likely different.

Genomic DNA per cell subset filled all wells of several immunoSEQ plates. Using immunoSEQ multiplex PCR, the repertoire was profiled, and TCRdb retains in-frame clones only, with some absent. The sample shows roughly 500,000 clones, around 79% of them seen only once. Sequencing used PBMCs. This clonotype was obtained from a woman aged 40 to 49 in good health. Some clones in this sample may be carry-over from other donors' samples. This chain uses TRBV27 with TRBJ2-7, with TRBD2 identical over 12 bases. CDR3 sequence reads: CASSLSLAGGPYEQYF. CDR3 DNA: TGTGCCAGCAGTTTATCTCTAGCGGGAGGGCCGTACGAGCAGTACTTC.